This entry features one T cell receptor beta chain sequence. Its antigen is not known. Combining iRepertoire HTBI primers with Arm-PCR of CDR3 regions, the authors built TCR beta libraries. TCRdb reanalysed the multiplex PCR reads using MiXCR and keeps one entry per CDR3 protein. There are around 320,000 distinct CDR3 sequences in the sample; roughly 17% occur only once, and 25% to 30% lies in the top ten. Trimming pared 0 bases from V and 1 base from J, leaving 9 bases between. Per germline, CDR1 MNHEY and CDR2 SVGEGT. This CDR3 comprises 15 residues. This entry belongs to a study of regulatory T cells in long-lasting Graves disease. Whole-study results and caveats: TCR diversity was lower in persistent than newly diagnosed Graves' disease. Those with persistent disease had in common more public clonotypes (fewer than 3,000) than new patients (roughly 1,000).

Time point specified: newly diagnosed GD, antithyroid drugs for less than 3 months. Construction of the TCR library relied on RNA isolated from PBMCs. These data also formed part of another study, on T cells in Graves' hyperthyroidism and ophthalmopathy. Per that paper: Within blood appeared most thyroid clonotypes that had expanded above 0.001.

The chain employs TRBV6-2 or TRBV6-3 and TRBJ1-1; no reliable D call. Sequenced material: peripheral blood mononuclear cells (PBMCs), taken at new diagnosis, from a patient treated with antithyroid drugs. This clonotype originated in a man aged 35 to 55 with Graves disease. CDR3 DNA sequence: TGTGCCAGCAGTTACTCGAGGGCCACGAACACTGAAGCTTTCTTT. Protein product: CASSYSRATNTEAFF.